This T cell receptor beta chain appears in the sequencing data of a study of T cells in Graves' hyperthyroidism and ophthalmopathy. RNA transcripts provided the source from which TCR beta CDR3 regions were amplified. The HTBI set primed first-round TCR CDR3 RT-PCR. Using its own MiXCR run on the multiplex PCR reads, TCRdb lists one record per CDR3 protein. The repertoire holds around 490,000 distinct CDR3 sequences, with about 20% as singletons. The sample holds a few counts of this clonotype. With 3 bases clipped from V and 3 bases from J, the junction kept 1 base outside the gene matches. The CDR3 consists of 13 residues. The germline gives CDR1 LNHDA, CDR2 SQIVND (reference sequence).

The TCR was taken from a man aged 40-50 years with Graves' ophthalmopathy. The rearrangement links TRBV19 to TRBJ2-5; TRBD2 matches at 7 bases. Sequencing was done on a sample of blood. The CDR3 bases are TGTGCCAGTAGTATGGCGGGAGAAGAGACCCAGTACTTC. Translating gives CASSMAGEETQYF.